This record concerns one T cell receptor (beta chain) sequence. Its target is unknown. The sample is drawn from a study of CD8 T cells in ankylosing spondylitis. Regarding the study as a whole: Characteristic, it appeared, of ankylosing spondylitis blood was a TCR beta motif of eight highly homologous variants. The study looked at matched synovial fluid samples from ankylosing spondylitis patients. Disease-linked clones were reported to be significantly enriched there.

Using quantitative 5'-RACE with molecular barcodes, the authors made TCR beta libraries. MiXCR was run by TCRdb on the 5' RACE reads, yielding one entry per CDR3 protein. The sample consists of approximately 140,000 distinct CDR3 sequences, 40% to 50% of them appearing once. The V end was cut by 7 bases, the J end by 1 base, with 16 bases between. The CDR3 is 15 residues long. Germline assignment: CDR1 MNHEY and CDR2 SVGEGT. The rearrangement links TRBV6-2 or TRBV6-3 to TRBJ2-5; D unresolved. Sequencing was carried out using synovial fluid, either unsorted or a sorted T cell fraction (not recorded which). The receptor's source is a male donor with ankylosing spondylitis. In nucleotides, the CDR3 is TGTGCCAGCACCGATCGCGACGGACCCCAAGAGACCCAGTACTTC. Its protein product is CASTDRDGPQETQYF.